Given below is one T cell receptor beta chain in context. Unsorted whole blood supplied the RNA, and germline DNA was extracted too. The CDR3 spans 15 residues. Germline CDR1 is SGHAT and CDR2 is FQNNGV. Trimming cost V 7 bases and J 1 base, with 16 bases left between them. This entry comes from a study of tumor-infiltrating lymphocytes in primary liver carcinoma. TCR beta cDNA was reverse-transcribed from about 500 ng of total RNA. The reaction used a constant-region primer and ProtoScript II reverse transcriptase. Libraries covering TCR beta were generated through three nested multiplex PCR rounds (using a slightly modified ARM-PCR). The first two PCR rounds used TRBV1-TRBV30 primers with a Cbeta primer, 10 cycles each. MiXCR was run by TCRdb on the multiplex PCR reads, yielding one entry per CDR3 protein. This table has almost 200,000 distinct CDR3 sequences, about 61% appearing once.

The chain is built from TRBV11-2 and TRBJ1-1; no reliable D call. The sequence derives from a woman between 55 and 75 years old with primary liver carcinoma and hepatitis B virus infection. Sequenced: peripheral blood. CDR3 amino acids: CASNFPTGSNTEAFF. The CDR3 DNA reads as TGTGCCAGCAACTTCCCCACCGGTTCGAACACTGAAGCTTTCTTT.